These 32 T cell receptor beta chains share one sample of origin, sequenced in a study of T cell responses to AZD1222 COVID-19 vaccine. Here immunoSEQ multiplex PCR was the method, and the copy in TCRdb shows in-frame clones only, minus some. The data contain 100,000 or so clones, 80% to 90% of them singletons. Material: peripheral blood, obtained on day 0 of AZD1222 vaccination. These TCRs come from an adult in good health.

The chain employs TRBV28 and TRBJ1-1; D ambiguous. Deletions cut 5 bases from V and 10 bases from J, with 20 bases between. The CDR3 sequence is 14 residues long. In germline, CDR1 is MDHEN, CDR2 SYDVKM. This CDR3 is CASSGVDWEDGAFF. The CDR3 coding sequence is TGTGCCAGCAGTGGCGTCGATTGGGAGGATGGAGCTTTCTTT.

This clone appeared once. The V and J genes are TRBV4-2 and TRBJ1-2; TRBD1 matches at 7 bases. This CDR3 comprises 15 residues. V was pared by 4 bases and J by 2 bases, with 7 bases of the junction left unmatched. Germline loops: CDR1 LGHNA, CDR2 YNFKEQ. CDR3 residues: CASSPAGTANYGYTF. The CDR3 nucleotides read TGTGCCAGCAGCCCTGCGGGGACAGCGAACTATGGCTACACCTTC.

This rearrangement joins TRBV5-1 to TRBJ1-5; tentatively, D is TRBD1 (6 bases). Germline V gives CDR1 SGHRS, CDR2 YFSETQ. This CDR3 has 14 residues. Trimming pared 0 bases from V and 6 bases from J, leaving 10 bases between. The CDR3 DNA follows: TGCGCCAGCAGCTTGGACGGACAGCCTCAGCCCCAGCATTTT. This codes for CASSLDGQPQPQHF. The whole variable domain, remainder taken from reference TRBV5-1 and TRBJ1-5, is KAGVTQTPRYLIKTRGQQVTLSCSPISGHRSVSWYQQTPGQGLQFLFEYFSETQRNKGNFPGRFSGRQFSNSRSEMNVSTLELGDSALYLCASSLDGQPQPQHFGDGTRLSIL.

The gene calls are TRBV19 and TRBJ1-6, with TRBD1 as a possible D gene (6 bases). The germline CDR1 and CDR2 sequences are LNHDA and SQIVND (reference sequence). This CDR3 region has 17 residues. With 4 bases removed from V and 11 bases from J, the gap between germline ends came to 24 bases. This chain's CDR3 is CASSNRGQGPSIPPLHF. Here the CDR3 DNA reads TGTGCCAGTAGTAACCGCGGGCAGGGGCCATCCATTCCACCCCTCCACTTT.

The rearrangement joins TRBV5-1 to TRBJ2-2; TRBD2 aligns across 7 bases. The ends lost 1 base at V and 4 bases at J; junction bases unmatched: 4. This CDR3 is built from 15 residues. Per the germline V gene, CDR1 is SGHRS and CDR2 is YFSETQ. CDR3: CASSLMSSGTGELFF. CDR3 sequence (DNA): TGCGCCAGCAGCTTGATGTCTAGCGGCACCGGGGAGCTGTTTTTT.

The genes are TRBV4-2 and TRBJ2-1, with 13 bases identical to TRBD2. CDR1 and CDR2 from the germline V gene are LGHNA and YNFKEQ. Trimming took 0 bases from V and 4 from J; bases not matched to a gene: 0. This CDR3 region has 16 residues. The CDR3 reads CASSQEGLAGYNEQFF. CDR3 in DNA: TGTGCCAGCAGCCAAGAGGGACTAGCGGGATACAATGAGCAGTTCTTC.

The V gene is TRBV2, the J gene TRBJ1-2; D gene uncertain. The CDR3 has 15 amino acids. Germline V lookup: CDR1 SNHLY, CDR2 FYNNEI. Trimming took off 5 bases at V and 6 bases at J, with 19 bases between the two ends. The CDR3 loop is CASSILGQPNNGYTF. The CDR3 DNA follows: TGTGCCAGCAGTATTCTCGGGCAGCCCAATAATGGCTACACCTTC.

The CDR3 nucleotides are TGTGCCAGCAGCTTAGACGGGGGGGCTAACAATGAGCAGTTCTTC. Translating it yields CASSLDGGANNEQFF. The V and J genes are TRBV7-3 and TRBJ2-1, with 8 nucleotides matching TRBD2. The CDR3 has 15 residues. CDR1 and CDR2 from the germline V gene are SGHTA and FQGTGA. V shed 2 bases and J 5 bases; nucleotides not matched to a gene: 5.

V usage is TRBV4-2 and J usage is TRBJ1-6; 9 bases map to TRBD1. After removal of 2 bases from V and 7 bases from J, the junction contained 6 bases not matched to a gene. The germline gives CDR1 LGHNA, CDR2 YNFKEQ. CDR3 length: 16 residues. CDR3: CASSQNLGQGNSPLHF. The CDR3 DNA reads TGTGCCAGCAGCCAAAACTTGGGACAGGGCAATTCACCCCTCCACTTT.

The chain employs TRBV7-9 and TRBJ2-1; no firm D call. This CDR3 spans 14 amino acids. CDR1 and CDR2 from the germline V gene are SEHNR and FQNEAQ (reference sequence). The V end lost 0 bases, the J end lost 0 bases, and 3 bases lay between the germline ends. CDR3 nucleotides: TGTGCCAGCAGCTTAGCGGGCTCCTACAATGAGCAGTTCTTC. Translating gives CASSLAGSYNEQFF.

The count of this clone is one. At one of its ends the junction is not consistent with the germline gene, which may arise from a read error. This chain uses TRBV7-7 with TRBJ2-1; D could derive from TRBD1 or TRBD2 (5 bases each). Germline CDR1 reads SSHAT; CDR2 reads FNYEAQ (reference sequence). The CDR3 totals 16 residues. CDR3 sequence: CASSSHRDPRYNEQFF. The CDR3, as DNA: TGTGCTAGCAGCTCCCACCGGGACCCTCGGTACAATGAGCAGTTCTTC.

This chain uses TRBV18 with TRBJ1-1, with 7 bases fitting TRBD1. This CDR3 is built from 14 residues. The ends lost 4 bases at V and 1 base at J; junction bases unmatched: 3. CDR1 is KGHSH and CDR2 is LQKENI in the germline V gene. The CDR3 DNA is TGTGCCAGCTCACTCGACAGGGCGAACACTGAAGCTTTCTTT. Protein sequence: CASSLDRANTEAFF. The variable domain in full, completed from reference TRBV18 and TRBJ1-1, reads NAGVMQNPRHLVRRRGQEARLRCSPMKGHSHVYWYRQLPEEGLKFMVYLQKENIIDESGMPKERFSAEFPKEGPSILRIQQVVRGDSAAYFCASSLDRANTEAFFGQGTRLTVV.

J is TRBJ2-7 and V is TRBV16; possible D gene TRBD1, 5 bases. V shed 4 bases and J shed 12 bases, with 16 bases lying between them. The CDR3 runs to 12 residues. The germline gives CDR1 KGHSY, CDR2 FQNENV. DNA for the CDR3: TGTGCCAGCAGCCTCGACAGACGGGTCCGGTACTTC. This translates into CASSLDRRVRYF.

The chain has TRBV9 and TRBJ2-3; 10 positions agree with TRBD2. This CDR3 has 17 amino acids. Germline CDR1 is SGDLS and CDR2 is YYNGEE. V shed 5 bases and J 1 base; nucleotides not matched to a gene: 10. The CDR3 reads CASSRTSGVRGTDTQYF. CDR3 bases: TGTGCCAGCAGTAGAACTAGCGGGGTGAGAGGCACAGATACGCAGTATTTT.

V is TRBV7-2 and J is TRBJ2-3; TRBD2 aligns across 8 bases. This CDR3 has 18 residues. Trimming took 0 bases from V and 3 from J; bases not matched to a gene: 11. Per germline, CDR1 SGHTA and CDR2 FQGNSA. In DNA, the CDR3 is TGTGCCAGCAGCTTAGCGCATCCGGGCTCGGGGGGGACAGATACGCAGTATTTT. It is translated as CASSLAHPGSGGTDTQYF.

V is TRBV29-1 and J is TRBJ1-6; D uncertain. The CDR3 has 13 amino acids. Trimming removed 2 bases from V and 7 bases from J, with 9 bases in between. CDR1 SQVTM and CDR2 ANQGSEA come from the germline V gene. CDR3 sequence reads: CSVELGGNSPLHF. The CDR3 nucleotides read TGCAGCGTTGAATTGGGAGGGAATTCACCCCTCCACTTT.

V is TRBV2 and J is TRBJ1-2, with a weak D call TRBD1 (6 bases). The germline V gene encodes CDR1 SNHLY and CDR2 FYNNEI. The ends were cut back, 6 bases at V and 4 bases at J, with 6 bases in the middle. The CDR3 covers 11 residues. The CDR3 spells CASRQGYGYTF. The CDR3 nucleotides read TGTGCCAGCAGACAGGGCTATGGCTACACCTTC.

The sample holds one count of this clone. The gene calls are TRBV29-1 and TRBJ2-5, with D unclear. CDR1 is SQVTM and CDR2 is ANQGSEA in the germline V gene. V was shortened by 6 bases and J by 5 bases, with 10 bases between the two germline ends. CDR3 length: 11 amino acids. CDR3 DNA sequence: TGCAGCGTCCCGTGGCGGGAGACCCAGTACTTC. Translation: CSVPWRETQYF.

The rearrangement links TRBV2 to TRBJ1-5, with D possibly TRBD1 on 5 matching bases. Germline CDR1 is SNHLY and CDR2 is FYNNEI. The CDR3 spans 15 residues. Trimming took off 2 bases at V and 5 bases at J, with 13 bases between the two ends. The CDR3, as DNA: TGTGCCAGCAGTGAATCCCAGGGAAGTCATCAGCCCCAGCATTTT. Amino acids: CASSESQGSHQPQHF.

This sequence joins TRBV7-3 and TRBJ1-3; D is ambiguous. Germline CDR1 and CDR2: SGHTA and FQGTGA. The CDR3 extends over 15 amino acids. Trimming removed 0 bases at V and 2 bases at J, with 8 bases between. CDR3 coding DNA: TGTGCCAGCAGCTTAACGGCCTTACCTGGAAACACCATATATTTT. Its protein product is CASSLTALPGNTIYF.

This rearrangement joins TRBV5-4 to TRBJ1-6; 10 bases are a match to TRBD1. The germline V gene encodes CDR1 SGHNT and CDR2 YYREEE (reference sequence). J was trimmed by 6 bases and V by 4 bases; bases with no gene match: 19. The CDR3 sequence is 20 residues long. CDR3 sequence reads: CASSPTRTGQGILSNSPLHF. CDR3 DNA sequence: TGTGCCAGCAGCCCCACCCGGACGGGACAGGGGATCTTATCTAATTCACCCCTCCACTTT.

The V gene is TRBV7-9, the J gene TRBJ1-2, with a weak D call TRBD1 (6 bases). The V and J ends lost 4 bases and 2 bases respectively, with 14 bases between them. Germline V lookup: CDR1 SEHNR, CDR2 FQNEAQ (reference sequence). This CDR3 has 15 amino acids. This CDR3 reads CASSSWDTPNYGYTF. For the CDR3, the DNA is TGTGCCAGCAGCTCCTGGGACACGCCAAACTATGGCTACACCTTC.

On this clone: It may be a read error: a sequence one base away is much more abundant. J is TRBJ1-5 and V is TRBV19, with TRBD1 as a possible D gene (5 bases). The end of the DNA aligns better with TRBJ2-3, so the J call may be wrong. The CDR3 is 15 residues long. From germline, CDR1 is LNHDA and CDR2 SQIVND (reference sequence). This CDR3 is CASSIGQGGNQPQYF. CDR3 coding DNA: TGTGCCAGTAGTATTGGGCAGGGTGGCAATCAGCCCCAGTATTTT.

This clone was recorded once. The V and J genes are TRBV9 and TRBJ2-1; TRBD1 is a possible D gene (5 bases). The germline CDR1 and CDR2 sequences are SGDLS and YYNGEE. The CDR3 is 13 residues long. The V end was cut by 0 bases, the J end by 9 bases, with 10 bases between. CDR3 nucleotide sequence: TGTGCCAGCAGCGTAGGGATTAGGGGTGAGCAGTTCTTC. This encodes CASSVGIRGEQFF.

The chain is built from TRBV28 and TRBJ1-1; D perhaps matches TRBD1 (5 bases). V gave up 6 bases and J gave up 10 bases, with 24 bases separating them. This CDR3 comprises 15 residues. CDR1 and CDR2 (germline): MDHEN, SYDVKM. CDR3 DNA sequence: TGTGCCAGCAGCCCGGCCCCGCAGGGCCTGACGGGAGCTTTCTTT. Translated: CASSPAPQGLTGAFF.

This clone was counted once. The genes are TRBV19 and TRBJ2-2; 9 nucleotides align to TRBD1. The CDR3 runs to 19 residues. Germline CDR1 LNHDA, CDR2 SQIVND (reference sequence). V lost 3 bases and J lost 5; bases outside the gene matches: 16. CDR3 sequence (DNA): TGTGCCAGTAGTATTGGTACAACACTTCGACAGGGGGAGACCGGGGAGCTGTTTTTT. Amino acid sequence: CASSIGTTLRQGETGELFF.

The DNA of the CDR3 is TGCGCCAGCAGTAGAGGGGAAGTTGCAACTAATGAAAAACTGTTTTTT. It yields the protein CASSRGEVATNEKLFF. The genes are TRBV5-1 and TRBJ1-4; D might be TRBD1 (5 bases). Looked up from germline, CDR1 is SGHRS and CDR2 is YFSETQ. This CDR3 is 16 amino acids long. V lost 5 bases, J lost 0 bases, and 14 bases lay in between.

The chain has TRBV3-1 (or the pseudogene TRBV3-2) and TRBJ2-4, with D possibly being TRBD1 or TRBD2 (6 bases each). V lost 1 base to trimming and J lost 11 bases, with 15 bases between them. Germline CDR1 reads LGHDT; CDR2 reads YNNKEL (reference sequence). The CDR3 covers 14 residues. The CDR3 DNA sequence: TGTGCCAGCAGCCAAGTAGGAGGGGGGCCGGTTCAGTACTTC. This encodes CASSQVGGGPVQYF.

J is TRBJ1-1 and V is TRBV5-1; D might be TRBD1 (5 bases). V was shortened by 1 base and J by 10 bases, with 17 bases between the two germline ends. The CDR3 extends over 14 amino acids. Germline-derived CDR1 and CDR2 are SGHRS and YFSETQ. In DNA form, the CDR3 reads TGCGCCAGCAGCTTGATTCGGGAAGGGACCGCAGCTTTCTTT. Amino acid sequence: CASSLIREGTAAFF.

This chain connects TRBV9 to TRBJ1-1; no firm D call. V lost 0 bases and J lost 1, with 13 bases in between. Germline CDR1 reads SGDLS; CDR2 reads YYNGEE. The CDR3 spans 16 residues. This chain's CDR3 is CASSVGLGLGNTEAFF. CDR3 nucleotide sequence: TGTGCCAGCAGCGTAGGTTTAGGATTGGGGAACACTGAAGCTTTCTTT.

The CDR3 region is CATSRDRGLYNEQFF. In DNA form, the CDR3 reads TGTGCCACCAGCAGAGACAGGGGACTGTACAATGAGCAGTTCTTC. V gene TRBV15 combines with J gene TRBJ2-1, with D perhaps TRBD1 or TRBD2 (6 bases each). V dropped 0 bases and J dropped 4 bases, with 10 bases sitting between them. The CDR3 covers 15 residues. Per germline, CDR1 LNHNV and CDR2 YYDKDF (reference sequence).

The chain joins TRBV18 to TRBJ2-7; D unresolved. Trimming stripped 3 bases from V and 0 bases from J, with 9 bases between. CDR1 and CDR2 from the germline V gene are KGHSH and LQKENI. The CDR3 runs to 14 residues. The CDR3: CASSPFAVSYEQYF. The DNA for the CDR3 is TGTGCCAGCTCACCCTTCGCAGTCTCCTACGAGCAGTACTTC.